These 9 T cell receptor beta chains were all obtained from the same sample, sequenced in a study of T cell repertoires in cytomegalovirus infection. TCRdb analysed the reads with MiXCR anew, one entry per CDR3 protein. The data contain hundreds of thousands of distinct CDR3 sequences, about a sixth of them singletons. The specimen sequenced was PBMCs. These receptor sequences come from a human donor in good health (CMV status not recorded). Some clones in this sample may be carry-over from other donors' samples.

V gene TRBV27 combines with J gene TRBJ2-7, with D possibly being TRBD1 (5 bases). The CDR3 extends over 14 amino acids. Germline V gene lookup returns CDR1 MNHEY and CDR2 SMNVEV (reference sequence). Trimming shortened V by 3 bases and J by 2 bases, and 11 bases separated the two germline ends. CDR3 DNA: TGTGCCAGCAGTTTGACAGCGTTTGCCTACGAGCAGTACTTC. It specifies CASSLTAFAYEQYF.

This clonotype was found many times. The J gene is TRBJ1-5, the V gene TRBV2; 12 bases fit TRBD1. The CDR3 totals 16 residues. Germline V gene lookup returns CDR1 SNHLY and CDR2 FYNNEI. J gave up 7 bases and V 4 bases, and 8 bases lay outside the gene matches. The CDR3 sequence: CASSGSRDRGHQPQHF. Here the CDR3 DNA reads TGTGCCAGCAGTGGGTCCCGGGACAGGGGGCACCAGCCCCAGCATTTT.

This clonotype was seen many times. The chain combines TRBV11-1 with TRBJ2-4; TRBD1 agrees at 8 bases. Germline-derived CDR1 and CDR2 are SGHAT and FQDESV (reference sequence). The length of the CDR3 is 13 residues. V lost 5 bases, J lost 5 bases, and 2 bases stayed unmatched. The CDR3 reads CASSPTGENIQYF. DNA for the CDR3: TGTGCCAGCAGCCCGACAGGGGAAAACATTCAGTACTTC. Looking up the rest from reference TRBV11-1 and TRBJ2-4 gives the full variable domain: EAEVAQSPRYKITEKSQAVAFWCDPISGHATLYWYRQILGQGPELLVQFQDESVVDDSQLPKDRFSAERLKGVDSTLKIQPAELGDSAMYLCASSPTGENIQYFGAGTRLSVL.

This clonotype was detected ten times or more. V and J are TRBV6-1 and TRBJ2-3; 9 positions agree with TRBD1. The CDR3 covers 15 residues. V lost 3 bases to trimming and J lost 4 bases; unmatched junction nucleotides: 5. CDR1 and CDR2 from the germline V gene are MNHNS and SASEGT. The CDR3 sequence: CASSDQRQGADTQYF. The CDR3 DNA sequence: TGTGCCAGCAGTGATCAGAGACAGGGGGCAGATACGCAGTATTTT.

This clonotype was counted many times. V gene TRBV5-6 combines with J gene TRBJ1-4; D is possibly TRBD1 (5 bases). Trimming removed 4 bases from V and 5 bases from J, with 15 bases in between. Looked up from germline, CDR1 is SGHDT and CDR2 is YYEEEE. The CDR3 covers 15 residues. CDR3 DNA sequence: TGTGCCAGCAGCGATACCGGGACGGGGAATGAAAAACTGTTTTTT. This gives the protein CASSDTGTGNEKLFF.

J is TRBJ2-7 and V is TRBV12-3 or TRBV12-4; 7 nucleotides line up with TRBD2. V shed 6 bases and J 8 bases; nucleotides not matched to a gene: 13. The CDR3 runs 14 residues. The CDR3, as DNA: TGTGCCAGCAGCCTGTCAGGGAGGGATATCAAGCAGTACTTC. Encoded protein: CASSLSGRDIKQYF.

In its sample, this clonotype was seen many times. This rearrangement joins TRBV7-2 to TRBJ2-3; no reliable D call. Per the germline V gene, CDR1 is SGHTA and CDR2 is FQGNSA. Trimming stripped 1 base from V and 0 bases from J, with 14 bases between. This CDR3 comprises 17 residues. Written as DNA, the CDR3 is TGTGCCAGCAGCTTAGTTTTTCAGCGAGATAGCACAGATACGCAGTATTTT. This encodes CASSLVFQRDSTDTQYF.

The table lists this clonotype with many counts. CDR3 coding DNA: TGTGCCAGCAGGGTCCGACCGGGGCAGGACACTGAAGCTTTCTTT. This gives the protein CASRVRPGQDTEAFF. The chain carries TRBV6-6 and TRBJ1-1; a possible D gene is TRBD1 (5 bases). CDR1 is MNHNY, CDR2 SVGAGI, per germline (reference sequence). The V end was cut by 6 bases, the J end by 3 bases, with 17 bases between. The CDR3 extends over 15 amino acids.

CDR3 region: CASGGVHGYTF. The CDR3 nucleotides are TGTGCCAGCGGCGGGGTCCATGGCTACACCTTC. V usage is TRBV28 and J usage is TRBJ1-2; D is ambiguous. CDR1 is MDHEN, CDR2 SYDVKM, per germline. The CDR3 has 11 amino acids. Trimming took 8 bases from V and 6 from J, leaving 10 bases between them.